This record looks at one TCR beta chain sequence and its context. The target antigen is unknown. The study pooled second doses at about 4 or about 12 weeks. The germline V gene has CDR1 MNHEY and CDR2 SVGAGI. The CDR3 has 16 amino acids. With V trimmed by 0 bases and J by 7 bases, 5 bases remained unmatched. These data originate in a study of T cell responses to AZD1222 COVID-19 vaccine. Study findings and constraints: Only a handful of AZD1222 recipients, several in all, had baseline seropositivity. White British ancestry dominated among donors, who included more females, and clonal diversity was possibly underestimated. A rise in Spike-specific TCR breadth and depth followed two AZD1222 doses.

The protocol was immunoSEQ multiplex PCR, while the TCRdb copy is restricted to in-frame clones and leaves out a portion. The data show some 150,000 clones, with 88% seen just once and around 3.1% held by the top ten. The sequence derives from an adult who received the AZD1222 COVID-19 vaccine. The source was peripheral blood, collected 28 days after the second AZD1222 dose. The rearrangement uses TRBV6-5 and TRBJ2-1; 11 nucleotides agree with TRBD2. This CDR3 reads CASSYSGLAVWNEQFF. The CDR3 region has the DNA TGTGCCAGCAGTTACTCGGGACTAGCGGTCTGGAATGAGCAGTTCTTC.